The text below deals with one T cell receptor (beta chain). The CDR3 is 17 amino acids. Deletions cut 2 bases from V and 0 bases from J, with 16 bases between. Germline V CDR1 and CDR2: SGDLS, YYNGEE. RNA transcripts yielded amplified TCR beta CDR3 regions. The HTBI primer set drove a first-round RT-PCR of the TCR CDR3. TCRdb fed the multiplex PCR reads into MiXCR, producing one record per CDR3 protein. The data show hundreds of thousands of distinct CDR3 sequences, around 14% seen once. The data stem from a study of T cells in Graves' hyperthyroidism and ophthalmopathy. The chain couples TRBV9 to TRBJ2-3; D perhaps matches TRBD2 (6 bases). The clonotype originates from a young woman with Graves' hyperthyroidism. Sequenced sample: blood. Here the CDR3 reads CASSVEFSGPSTDTQYF. CDR3 in DNA: TGTGCCAGCAGCGTCGAGTTTAGCGGACCTAGCACAGATACGCAGTATTTT. The whole variable domain, filled in from reference TRBV9 and TRBJ2-3, reads DSGVTQTPKHLITATGQRVTLRCSPRSGDLSVYWYQQSLDQGLQFLIQYYNGEERAKGNILERFSAQQFPDLHSELNLSSLELGDSALYFCASSVEFSGPSTDTQYFGPGTRLTVL.